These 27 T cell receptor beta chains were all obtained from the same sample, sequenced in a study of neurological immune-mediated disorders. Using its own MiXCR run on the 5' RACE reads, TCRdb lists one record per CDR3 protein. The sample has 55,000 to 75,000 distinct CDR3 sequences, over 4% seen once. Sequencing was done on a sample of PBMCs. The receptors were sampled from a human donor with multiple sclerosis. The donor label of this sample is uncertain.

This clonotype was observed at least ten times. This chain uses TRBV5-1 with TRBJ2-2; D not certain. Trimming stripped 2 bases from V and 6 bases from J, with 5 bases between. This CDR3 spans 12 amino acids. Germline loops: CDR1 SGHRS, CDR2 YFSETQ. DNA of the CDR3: TGCGCCAGCAGCTTAAATCCCGGGGAGCTGTTTTTT. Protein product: CASSLNPGELFF.

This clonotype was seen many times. The CDR3 protein is CASSGDPNYGYTF. CDR3 DNA: TGCGCCAGCTCAGGGGACCCTAACTATGGCTACACCTTC. This chain joins TRBV5-1 and TRBJ1-2; TRBD1 is a possible D gene (6 bases). Trimming took off 7 bases at V and 0 bases at J, with 10 bases between the two ends. Per the germline V gene, CDR1 is SGHRS and CDR2 is YFSETQ. The CDR3 is 13 amino acids.

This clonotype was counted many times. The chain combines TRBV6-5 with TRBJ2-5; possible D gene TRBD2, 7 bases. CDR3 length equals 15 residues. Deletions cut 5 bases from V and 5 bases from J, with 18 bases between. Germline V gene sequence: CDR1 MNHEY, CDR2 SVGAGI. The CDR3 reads CASSLDTGGLETQYF. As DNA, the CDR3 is TGTGCCAGCAGTCTTGATACGGGGGGCTTGGAGACCCAGTACTTC.

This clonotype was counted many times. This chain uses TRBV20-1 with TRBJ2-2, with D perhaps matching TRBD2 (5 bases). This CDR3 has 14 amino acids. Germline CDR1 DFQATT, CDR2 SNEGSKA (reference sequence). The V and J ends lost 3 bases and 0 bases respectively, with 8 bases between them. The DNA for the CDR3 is TGCAGTGCTAGCCGGGATCCGAACACCGGGGAGCTGTTTTTT. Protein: CSASRDPNTGELFF.

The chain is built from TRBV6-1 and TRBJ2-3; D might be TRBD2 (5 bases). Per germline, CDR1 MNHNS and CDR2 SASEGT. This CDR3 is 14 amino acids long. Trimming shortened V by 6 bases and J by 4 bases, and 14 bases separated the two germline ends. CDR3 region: CASRHGVDADTQYF. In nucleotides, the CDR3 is TGTGCCAGCAGGCACGGGGTAGATGCAGATACGCAGTATTTT.

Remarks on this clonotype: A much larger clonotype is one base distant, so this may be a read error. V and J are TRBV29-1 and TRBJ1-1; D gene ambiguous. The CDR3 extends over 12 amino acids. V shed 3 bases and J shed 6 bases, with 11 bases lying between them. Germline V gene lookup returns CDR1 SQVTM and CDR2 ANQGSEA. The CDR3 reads CSVETLGAEAFF. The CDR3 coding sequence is TGCAGCGTTGAGACACTCGGAGCTGAAGCTTTCTTT.

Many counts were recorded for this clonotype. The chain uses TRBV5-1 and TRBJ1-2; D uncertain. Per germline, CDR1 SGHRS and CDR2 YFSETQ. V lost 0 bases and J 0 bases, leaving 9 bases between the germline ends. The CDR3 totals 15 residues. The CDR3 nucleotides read TGCGCCAGCAGCTTGGACGTCACAACTAACTATGGCTACACCTTC. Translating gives CASSLDVTTNYGYTF.

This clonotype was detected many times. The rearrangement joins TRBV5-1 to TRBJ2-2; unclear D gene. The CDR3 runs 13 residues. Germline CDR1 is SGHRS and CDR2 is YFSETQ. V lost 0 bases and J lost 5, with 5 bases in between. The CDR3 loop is CASSLEATGELFF. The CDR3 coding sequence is TGCGCCAGCAGCTTGGAGGCAACCGGGGAGCTGTTTTTT.

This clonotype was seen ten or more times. This CDR3 is CASSEGQGARNEQFF. The DNA of the CDR3 is TGTGCCAGCAGTGAAGGGCAGGGTGCCCGCAATGAGCAGTTCTTC. V is TRBV25-1 and J is TRBJ2-1; D possibly corresponds to TRBD1 (5 bases). V lost 2 bases, J lost 6 bases, and 14 bases lay in between. The CDR3 has 15 residues. The V gene's germline CDR1 is MGHDK and CDR2 SYGVNS.

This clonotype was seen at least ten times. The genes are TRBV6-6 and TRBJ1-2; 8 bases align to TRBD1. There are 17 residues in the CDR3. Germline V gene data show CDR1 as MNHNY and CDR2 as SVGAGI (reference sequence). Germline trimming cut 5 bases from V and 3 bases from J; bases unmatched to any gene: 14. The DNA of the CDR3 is TGTGCCAGCAGTCTACAGGGGGGAACCTTTGTGGACTATGGCTACACCTTC. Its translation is CASSLQGGTFVDYGYTF.

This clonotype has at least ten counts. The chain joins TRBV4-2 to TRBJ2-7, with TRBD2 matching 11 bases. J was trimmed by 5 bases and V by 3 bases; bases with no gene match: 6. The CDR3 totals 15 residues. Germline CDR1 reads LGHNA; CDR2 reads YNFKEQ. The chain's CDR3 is CASSQIAGGPHEQYF. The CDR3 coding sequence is TGTGCCAGCAGCCAGATAGCGGGGGGGCCCCACGAGCAGTACTTC.

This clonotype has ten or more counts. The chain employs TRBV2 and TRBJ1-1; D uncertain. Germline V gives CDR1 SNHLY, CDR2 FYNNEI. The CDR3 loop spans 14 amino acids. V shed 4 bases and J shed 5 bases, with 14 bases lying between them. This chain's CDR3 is CASSAGPRDTEAFF. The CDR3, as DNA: TGTGCCAGCAGTGCTGGTCCCCGGGATACTGAAGCTTTCTTT.

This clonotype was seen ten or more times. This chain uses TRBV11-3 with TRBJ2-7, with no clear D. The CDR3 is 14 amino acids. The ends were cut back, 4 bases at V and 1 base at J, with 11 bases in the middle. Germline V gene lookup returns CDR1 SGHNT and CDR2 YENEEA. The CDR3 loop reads CASSSGPDSYEQYF. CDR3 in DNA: TGTGCCAGCAGCTCCGGACCAGATTCCTACGAGCAGTACTTC.

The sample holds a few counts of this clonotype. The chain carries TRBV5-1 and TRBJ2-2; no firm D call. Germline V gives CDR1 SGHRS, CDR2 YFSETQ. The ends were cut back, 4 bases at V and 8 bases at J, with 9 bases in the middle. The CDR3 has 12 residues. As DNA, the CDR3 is TGCGCCAGCAGCCCCGAAAAGGGGGAGCTGTTTTTT. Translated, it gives CASSPEKGELFF.

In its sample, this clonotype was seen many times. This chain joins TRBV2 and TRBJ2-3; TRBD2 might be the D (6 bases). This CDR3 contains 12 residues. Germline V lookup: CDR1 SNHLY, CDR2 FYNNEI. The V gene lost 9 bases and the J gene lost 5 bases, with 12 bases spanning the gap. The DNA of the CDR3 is TGTGCCAGGGCACTAGCAGGAGATACGCAGTATTTT. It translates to CARALAGDTQYF.

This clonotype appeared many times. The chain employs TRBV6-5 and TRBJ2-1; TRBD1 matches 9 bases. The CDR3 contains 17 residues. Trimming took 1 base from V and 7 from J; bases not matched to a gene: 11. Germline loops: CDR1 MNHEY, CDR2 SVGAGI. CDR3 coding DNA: TGTGCCAGCAGTTACTTCCCGCGGGACAGGGTCGGGAATGAGCAGTTCTTC. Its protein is CASSYFPRDRVGNEQFF.

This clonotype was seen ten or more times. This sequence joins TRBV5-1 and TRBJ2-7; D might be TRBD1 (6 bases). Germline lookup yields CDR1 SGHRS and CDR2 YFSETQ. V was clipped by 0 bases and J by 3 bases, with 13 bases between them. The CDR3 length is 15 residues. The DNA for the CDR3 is TGCGCCAGCAGCTTGGGGGGGCGCTTCAACTACGAGCAGTACTTC. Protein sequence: CASSLGGRFNYEQYF.

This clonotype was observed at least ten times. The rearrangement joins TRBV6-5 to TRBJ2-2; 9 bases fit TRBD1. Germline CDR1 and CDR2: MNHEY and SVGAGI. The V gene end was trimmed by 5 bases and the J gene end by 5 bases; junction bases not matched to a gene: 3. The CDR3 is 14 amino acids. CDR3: CASSRDRATGELFF. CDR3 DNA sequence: TGTGCCAGCAGTCGGGACAGGGCAACCGGGGAGCTGTTTTTT.

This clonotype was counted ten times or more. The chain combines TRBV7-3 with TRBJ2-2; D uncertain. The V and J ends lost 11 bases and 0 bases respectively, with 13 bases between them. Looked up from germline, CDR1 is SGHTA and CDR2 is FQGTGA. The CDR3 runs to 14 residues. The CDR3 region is CASSDLSNTGELFF. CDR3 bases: TGTGCCTCCTCAGACCTTTCGAACACCGGGGAGCTGTTTTTT.

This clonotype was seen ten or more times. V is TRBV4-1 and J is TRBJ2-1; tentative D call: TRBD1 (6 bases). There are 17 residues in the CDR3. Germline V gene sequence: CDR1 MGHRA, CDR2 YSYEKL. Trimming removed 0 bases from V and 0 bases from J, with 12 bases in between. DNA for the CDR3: TGCGCCAGCAGCCAAGAAGTGGGGGCGAGCTCCTACAATGAGCAGTTCTTC. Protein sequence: CASSQEVGASSYNEQFF.

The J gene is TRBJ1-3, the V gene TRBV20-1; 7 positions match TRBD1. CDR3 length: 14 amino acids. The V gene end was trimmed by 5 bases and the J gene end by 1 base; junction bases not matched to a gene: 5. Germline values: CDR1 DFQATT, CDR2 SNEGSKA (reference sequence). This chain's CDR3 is CSARRGWSGNTIYF. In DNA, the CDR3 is TGCAGTGCTCGCAGGGGGTGGTCTGGAAACACCATATATTTT.

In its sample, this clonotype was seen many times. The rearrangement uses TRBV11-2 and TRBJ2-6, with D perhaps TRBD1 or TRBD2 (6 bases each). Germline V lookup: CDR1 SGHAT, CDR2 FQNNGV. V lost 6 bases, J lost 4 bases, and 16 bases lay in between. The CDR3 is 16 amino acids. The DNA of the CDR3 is TGTGCCAGCAGAGCCGTCCGGGGGCACGGGGCCAACGTCCTGACTTTC. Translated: CASRAVRGHGANVLTF.

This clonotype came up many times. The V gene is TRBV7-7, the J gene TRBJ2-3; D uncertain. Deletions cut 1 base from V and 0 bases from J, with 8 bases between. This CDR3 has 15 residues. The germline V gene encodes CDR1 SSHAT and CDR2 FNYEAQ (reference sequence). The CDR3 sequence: CASSLDAASTDTQYF. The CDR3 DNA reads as TGTGCCAGCAGCTTAGACGCGGCTAGCACAGATACGCAGTATTTT.

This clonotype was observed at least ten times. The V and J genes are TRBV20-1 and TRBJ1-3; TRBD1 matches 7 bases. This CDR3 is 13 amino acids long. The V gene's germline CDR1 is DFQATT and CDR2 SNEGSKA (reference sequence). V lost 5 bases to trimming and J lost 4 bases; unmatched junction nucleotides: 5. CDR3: CSASTGTGNTIYF. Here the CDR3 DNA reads TGCAGTGCTTCGACAGGGACAGGAAACACCATATATTTT.

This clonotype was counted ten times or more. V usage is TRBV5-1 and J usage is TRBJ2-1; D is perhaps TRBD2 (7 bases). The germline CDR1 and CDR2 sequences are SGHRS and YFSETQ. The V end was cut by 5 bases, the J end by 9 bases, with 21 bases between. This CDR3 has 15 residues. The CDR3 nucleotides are TGCGCCAGCAGACTAGGGGGGGCCACGTTCAGTGAGCAGTTCTTC. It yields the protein CASRLGGATFSEQFF.

CDR3 residues: CASLDTATEAFF. CDR3 nucleotide sequence: TGCGCCAGCTTGGATACGGCTACTGAAGCTTTCTTT. The chain combines TRBV5-1 with TRBJ1-1; D is ambiguous. The CDR3 has 12 residues. Looked up from germline, CDR1 is SGHRS and CDR2 is YFSETQ. The V gene lost 7 bases and the J gene lost 5 bases, with 12 bases spanning the gap.

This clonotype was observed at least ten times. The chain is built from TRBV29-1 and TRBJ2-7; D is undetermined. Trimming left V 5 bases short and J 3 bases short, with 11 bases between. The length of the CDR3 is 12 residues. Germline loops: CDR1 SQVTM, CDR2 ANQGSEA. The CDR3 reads CSVLNFNYEQYF. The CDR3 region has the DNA TGCAGCGTTCTCAACTTTAACTACGAGCAGTACTTC.